This is a list of T cell receptor beta chains from one sample in a study of cytomegalovirus exposure and HLA in healthy donors. Sequencing used immunoSEQ multiplex PCR; TCRdb keeps in-frame clones, though not all of them. The sample includes about 130,000 clones, 83% of them seen just once. Sequencing was done on a sample of PBMCs. All receptors come from a woman in her thirties or forties in good health and CMV-seropositive. The CDR3 runs from the conserved cysteine through the conserved F or W. Fields, in order: D gene, V gene, J gene, clone size, CDR3 DNA, CDR3 protein. A D gene is named only where the DNA matches it firmly. Some rows mark clone size as missing; the rest say once, few, many or name a class of expanded clone.

>.|TRBV18|TRBJ2-3|.
TGTGCCAGCTCACCATTTGGCAGCACAGATACGCAGTATTTT
CASSPFGSTDTQYF
>.|TRBV5-1|TRBJ1-1|.
TGCGCCAGCAGCTCCAGGGCCCTGGACACTGAAGCTTTCTTT
CASSSRALDTEAFF
>TRBD2|TRBV6-6|TRBJ2-4|.
TGTGCCAGCGGGGGTAGCGGGACGAATGAAAACATTCAGTACTTC
CASGGSGTNENIQYF
>TRBD1|TRBV5-6|TRBJ2-3|.
TGTGCCAGCAGTACAGGGGATCTGCAGTATTTT
CASSTGDLQYF
>TRBD2|TRBV4-2|TRBJ2-2|.
TGTGCCAGCAGCCAAGAGGGACTAGCGGGAGTTTCGGTCGGGGAGCTGTTTTTT
CASSQEGLAGVSVGELFF
>.|TRBV2|TRBJ1-6|few
TGTGCCAGCAGTGAGGCCAGGCCTTCACCCCTCCACTTT
CASSEARPSPLHF
>.|TRBV30|TRBJ1-2|.
TGTGCCTGGAATTCCGGGGGCTACACCTTC
CAWNSGGYTF
>.|TRBV2|TRBJ2-1|few
TGTGCCAGCAGTGAAGCGCGAGGCGGAAAGTACAATGAGCAGTTCTTC
CASSEARGGKYNEQFF
>TRBD2|TRBV7-9|TRBJ2-7|.
TGTTCCAGCAGCTTGGGGAGCGGGAGCTACGAGCAGTACTTC
CSSSLGSGSYEQYF
>TRBD1|TRBV28|TRBJ2-7|.
TGTGCCAGCAGCCCCGCGACAGGGGGCCGACCCCGGCAGTACTTC
CASSPATGGRPRQYF
>.|TRBV10-3|TRBJ2-1|.
TGTGCCATCAGCCCCAATGCGTATGAGCAGTTCTTC
CAISPNAYEQFF
>TRBD1|TRBV27|TRBJ1-2|.
TGTGCCAGCAGCTCCCTTCCGGACAGGGTCTATGGCTACACCTTC
CASSSLPDRVYGYTF
>TRBD2|TRBV5-1|TRBJ2-2|.
TGCGCCAGCAGCTTGGGGGGACTAGCGGGGAACACCGGGGAGCTGTTTTTT
CASSLGGLAGNTGELFF
>TRBD1|TRBV7-9|TRBJ1-3|.
TGTGCCAGCAGCCTAGAATGGGGACAGGGTGGAAACACCATATATTTT
CASSLEWGQGGNTIYF
>TRBD1|TRBV13|TRBJ1-1|few
TGTGCCAGCAGCAGCGCCGGGACAGGGATCAGAGGCACTGAAGCTTTCTTT
CASSSAGTGIRGTEAFF
>.|TRBV28|TRBJ1-1|.
TGTGCCAGCAGTTCGGGACAAACCACTGAAGCTTTCTTT
CASSSGQTTEAFF
>TRBD1|TRBV7-7|TRBJ2-1|.
TGTGCTAGCAGCTCTCGACAGGGGCTTTCCTACAATGAGCAGTTCTTC
CASSSRQGLSYNEQFF
>.|TRBV5-1|TRBJ1-2|.
TGCGCCAGCAGCTTGGGCAGGGGCTATGGCTACACCTTC
CASSLGRGYGYTF
>TRBD2|TRBV28|TRBJ2-1|.
TGTGCCAGCAGTTTAGAGGTAGCGGGAAACAATGAGCAGTTCTTC
CASSLEVAGNNEQFF
>.|TRBV6-5|TRBJ2-3|once
TGTGCCAGCAGTTACTCTTCGGGAGTAATAGATACGCAGTATTTT
CASSYSSGVIDTQYF
>TRBD2|TRBV6-1|TRBJ2-5|.
TGTGCCAGCAGTGAATTAGCGGGGACCCAAGAGACCCAGTACTTC
CASSELAGTQETQYF
>TRBD1|TRBV7-2|TRBJ2-7|.
TGTGCCAGCAGCTCAAGGACAGGGGGCGAATACGAGCAGTACTTC
CASSSRTGGEYEQYF
>.|TRBV6-5|TRBJ1-2|.
TGTGCCAGCAGTTACTACCGGGGTTCGGACTATGGCTACACCTTC
CASSYYRGSDYGYTF
>.|TRBV2|TRBJ2-4|.
TGTGCCAGCAGCGGGTCCCCAGACATTCAGTACTTC
CASSGSPDIQYF
>.|TRBV7-8|TRBJ2-7|once
TGTGCCAGCAGCTTATTGCAGGGTGGGTACGAGCAGTACTTC
CASSLLQGGYEQYF
>.|TRBV18|TRBJ1-4|few
TGTGCCAGCTCACCACAGCGGGGGGCGAGGGAGAAACTGTTTTTT
CASSPQRGAREKLFF
>.|TRBV19|TRBJ1-1|few
TGTGCCAGTAGTCAGGGAGGCTGGGTGAACACTGAAGCTTTCTTT
CASSQGGWVNTEAFF
>.|TRBV5-6|TRBJ1-1|.
TGTGCCAGCAGCTTTTTGGCCGGGATGGGCACTGAAGCTTTCTTT
CASSFLAGMGTEAFF
>.|TRBV29-1|TRBJ2-3|.
TGCAGCGTTCTCGAGGGCGCGGATACGCAGTATTTT
CSVLEGADTQYF
>.|TRBV7-9|TRBJ2-7|.
TGTGCCAGCAGCTTTCCCCCAGGGGTTTACGAGCAGTACTTC
CASSFPPGVYEQYF
>TRBD1|TRBV5-6|TRBJ2-2|.
TGTGCCAGCAGCCCGATGCCGGGACAGAGCACCGGGGAGCTGTTTTTT
CASSPMPGQSTGELFF
>TRBD1|TRBV18|TRBJ1-5|.
TGTGCCAGCTCACCGGGACAGGATCAGCCCCAGCATTTT
CASSPGQDQPQHF
>.|TRBV7-3|TRBJ1-1|.
TGTGCCAGCAGCGCAACAAGGGGGATTACTGAAGCTTTCTTT
CASSATRGITEAFF